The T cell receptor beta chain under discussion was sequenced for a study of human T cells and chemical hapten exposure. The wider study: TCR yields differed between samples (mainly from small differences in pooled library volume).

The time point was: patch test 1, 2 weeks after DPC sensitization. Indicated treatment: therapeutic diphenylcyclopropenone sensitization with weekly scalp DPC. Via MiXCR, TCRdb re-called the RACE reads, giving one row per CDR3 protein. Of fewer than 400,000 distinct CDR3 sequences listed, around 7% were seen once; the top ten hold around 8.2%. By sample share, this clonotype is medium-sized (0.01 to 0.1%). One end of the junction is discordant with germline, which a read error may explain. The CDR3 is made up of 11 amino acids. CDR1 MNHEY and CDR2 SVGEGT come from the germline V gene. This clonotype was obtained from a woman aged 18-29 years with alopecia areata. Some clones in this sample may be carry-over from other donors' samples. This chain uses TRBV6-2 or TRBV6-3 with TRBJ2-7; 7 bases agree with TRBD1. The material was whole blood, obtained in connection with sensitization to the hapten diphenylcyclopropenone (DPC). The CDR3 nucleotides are TGTGCCAGCAGTCAAGGGACAGCGATTACTTTC. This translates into CASSQGTAITF.